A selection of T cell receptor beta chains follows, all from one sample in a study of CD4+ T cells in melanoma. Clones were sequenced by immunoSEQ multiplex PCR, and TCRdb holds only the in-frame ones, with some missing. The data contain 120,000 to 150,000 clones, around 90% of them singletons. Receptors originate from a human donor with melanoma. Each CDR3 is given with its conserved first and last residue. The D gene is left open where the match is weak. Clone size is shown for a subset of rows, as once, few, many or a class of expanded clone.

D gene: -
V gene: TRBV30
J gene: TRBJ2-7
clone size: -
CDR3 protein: CAGRRAAAYEQYF
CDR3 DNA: TGTGCCGGAAGACGGGCGGCCGCCTACGAGCAGTACTTC

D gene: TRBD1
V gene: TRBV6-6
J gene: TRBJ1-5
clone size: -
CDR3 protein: CASRRTGRNSNQPQHF
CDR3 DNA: TGTGCCAGCAGACGGACAGGGAGAAATAGCAATCAGCCCCAGCATTTT

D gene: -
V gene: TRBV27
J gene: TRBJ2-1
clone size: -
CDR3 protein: CASSTPRMGPGSSYNEQFF
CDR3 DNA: TGTGCCAGCAGCACCCCACGGATGGGGCCTGGGAGCTCCTACAATGAGCAGTTCTTC

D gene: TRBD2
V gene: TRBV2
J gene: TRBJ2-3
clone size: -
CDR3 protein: CASSPQTSGGFVYF
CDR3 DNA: TGTGCCAGCAGTCCTCAGACTAGCGGGGGATTTGTGTATTTT

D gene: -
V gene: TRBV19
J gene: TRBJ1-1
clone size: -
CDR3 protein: CASNGWRGNTEAFF
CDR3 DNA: TGTGCCAGTAATGGGTGGAGGGGGAACACTGAAGCTTTCTTT

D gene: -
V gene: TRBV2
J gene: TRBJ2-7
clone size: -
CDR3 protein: CASAGALVYEQYF
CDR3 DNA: TGTGCCAGCGCTGGCGCATTGGTCTACGAGCAGTACTTC

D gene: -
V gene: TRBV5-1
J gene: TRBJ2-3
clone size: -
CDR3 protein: CASSLGQVTDTQYF
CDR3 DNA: TGCGCCAGCAGCTTGGGACAGGTAACAGATACGCAGTATTTT

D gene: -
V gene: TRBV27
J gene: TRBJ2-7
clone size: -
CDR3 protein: CARGLNRDAAIYEQYF
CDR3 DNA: TGTGCCAGGGGATTAAACCGGGACGCGGCAATCTACGAGCAGTACTTC

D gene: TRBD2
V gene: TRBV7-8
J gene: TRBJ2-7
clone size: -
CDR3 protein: CASRTSGGYEQYF
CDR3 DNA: TGTGCCAGCAGGACTAGCGGGGGCTACGAGCAGTACTTC

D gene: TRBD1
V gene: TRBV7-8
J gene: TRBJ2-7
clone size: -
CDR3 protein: CASRSGTGRYEQYF
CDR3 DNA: TGTGCCAGCAGATCCGGGACAGGGCGCTACGAGCAGTACTTC

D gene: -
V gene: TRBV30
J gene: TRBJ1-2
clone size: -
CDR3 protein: CAWSVLTGHGYTF
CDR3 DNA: TGTGCCTGGAGTGTACTCACAGGGCACGGCTACACCTTC

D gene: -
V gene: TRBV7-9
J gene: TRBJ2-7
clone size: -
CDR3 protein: CASSSPSYEQYF
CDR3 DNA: TGTGCCAGCAGCTCACCGAGCTACGAGCAGTACTTC

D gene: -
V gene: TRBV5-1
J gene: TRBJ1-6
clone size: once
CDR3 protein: CASSSQGAPLHF
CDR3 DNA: TGCGCCAGCAGCTCCCAGGGTGCACCCCTCCACTTT

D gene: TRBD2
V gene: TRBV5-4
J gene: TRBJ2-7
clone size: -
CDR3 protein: CASSRGLAGNFYEQYF
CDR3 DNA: TGTGCCAGCAGCCGCGGACTAGCGGGGAACTTCTACGAGCAGTACTTC

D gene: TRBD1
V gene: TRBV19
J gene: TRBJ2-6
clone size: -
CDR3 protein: CASSTTGAGANVLTF
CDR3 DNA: TGTGCCAGTAGTACGACAGGGGCTGGGGCCAACGTCCTGACTTTC

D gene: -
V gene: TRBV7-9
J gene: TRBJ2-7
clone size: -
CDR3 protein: CASSLGRDTTYEQYF
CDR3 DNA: TGTGCCAGCAGCTTAGGGCGGGACACCACCTACGAGCAGTACTTC

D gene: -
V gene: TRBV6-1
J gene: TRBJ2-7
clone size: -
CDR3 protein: CASSPQGQGFHEQYF
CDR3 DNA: TGTGCCAGCAGTCCCCAAGGCCAGGGTTTCCACGAGCAGTACTTC

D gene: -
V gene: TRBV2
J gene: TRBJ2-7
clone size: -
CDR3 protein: CASRPDFQAGRSYEQYF
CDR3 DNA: TGTGCCAGCAGGCCCGACTTCCAGGCAGGGAGATCCTACGAGCAGTACTTC

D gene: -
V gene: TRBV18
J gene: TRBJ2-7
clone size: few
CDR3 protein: CASSPGLLGPYEQYF
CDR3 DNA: TGTGCCAGCTCACCGGGCCTCCTTGGGCCCTACGAGCAGTACTTC

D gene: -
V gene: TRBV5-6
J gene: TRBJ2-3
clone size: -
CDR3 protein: CASSLGYSLDTQYF
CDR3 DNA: TGTGCCAGCAGCTTAGGGTATTCTTTAGATACGCAGTATTTT

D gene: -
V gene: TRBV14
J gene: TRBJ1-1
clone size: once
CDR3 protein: CASSQGLTRGSEAFF
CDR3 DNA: TGTGCCAGCAGCCAAGGACTCACTAGGGGTTCTGAAGCTTTCTTT

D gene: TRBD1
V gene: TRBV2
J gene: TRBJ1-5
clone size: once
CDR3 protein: CASRTGLSNQPQHF
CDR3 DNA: TGTGCCAGCAGGACAGGGCTTAGCAATCAGCCCCAGCATTTT

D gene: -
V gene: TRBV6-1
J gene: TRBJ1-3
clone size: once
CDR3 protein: CASSESRTAPGNTIYF
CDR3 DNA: TGTGCCAGCAGTGAATCAAGGACGGCTCCGGGAAACACCATATATTTT

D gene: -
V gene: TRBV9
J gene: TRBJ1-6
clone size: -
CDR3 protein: CASSVGRGARNSPLHF
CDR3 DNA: TGTGCCAGCAGCGTAGGTCGGGGGGCGCGTAATTCACCCCTCCACTTT

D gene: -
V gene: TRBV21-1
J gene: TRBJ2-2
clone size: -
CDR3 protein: CASSNSPGMAFEDTGELFF
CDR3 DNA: TGTGCCAGCAGCAACTCCCCGGGGATGGCATTTGAGGACACCGGGGAGCTGTTTTTT

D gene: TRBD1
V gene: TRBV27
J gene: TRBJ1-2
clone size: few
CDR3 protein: CASSFSGQSNYGYTF
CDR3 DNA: TGTGCCAGCAGTTTCTCGGGACAGAGTAACTATGGCTACACCTTC

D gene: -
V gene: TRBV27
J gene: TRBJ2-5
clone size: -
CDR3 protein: CASSPQQGETQYF
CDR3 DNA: TGTGCCAGCAGTCCCCAACAGGGAGAGACCCAGTACTTC

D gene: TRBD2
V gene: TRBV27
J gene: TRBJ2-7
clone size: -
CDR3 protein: CASSFVPPRLAGDSYEQYF
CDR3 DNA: TGTGCCAGCAGTTTCGTACCTCCCCGGCTAGCGGGGGACTCCTACGAGCAGTACTTC

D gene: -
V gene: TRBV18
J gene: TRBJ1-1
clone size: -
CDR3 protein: CASSPSPQVGRSEAFF
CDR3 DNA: TGTGCCAGCTCACCTTCTCCTCAAGTGGGACGGAGTGAAGCTTTCTTT

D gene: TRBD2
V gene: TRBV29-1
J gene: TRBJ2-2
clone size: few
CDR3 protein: CSVGPGGPGELFF
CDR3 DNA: TGCAGCGTTGGCCCGGGGGGGCCCGGGGAGCTGTTTTTT

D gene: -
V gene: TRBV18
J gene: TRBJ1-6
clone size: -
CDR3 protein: CASSQQGNKYSPLHF
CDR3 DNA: TGTGCCAGCTCACAGCAGGGAAACAAATATTCACCCCTCCACTTT